These 18 T cell receptor beta chains came from one sample sequenced in a study of identical twins' blood T cells. TCRdb passed the 5' RACE reads through MiXCR, listing each CDR3 protein once. The data hold around 380,000 distinct CDR3 sequences, with over 25% observed a single time. Sequencing used PBMCs. All receptors come from a woman aged 18 to 55 in good health.

The chain carries TRBV9 and TRBJ1-2; 8 bases align to TRBD1. The CDR3 consists of 15 residues. V was pared by 4 bases and J by 6 bases, with 11 bases of the junction left unmatched. The germline CDR1 and CDR2 sequences are SGDLS and YYNGEE. Here the CDR3 reads CASSPQTGEMDGYTF. DNA of the CDR3: TGTGCCAGCAGCCCTCAGACAGGGGAAATGGATGGCTACACCTTC.

The chain has TRBV6-1 and TRBJ1-2; possibly TRBD1 for D (6 bases). Trimming stripped 5 bases from V and 3 bases from J, with 16 bases between. The CDR3 extends over 15 amino acids. In germline, CDR1 is MNHNS, CDR2 SASEGT. The CDR3 bases are TGTGCCAGCAGTAGGGGGAGTGTCGGGGACTATGGCTACACCTTC. It translates to CASSRGSVGDYGYTF.

In this sample, this clonotype turned up once. This chain uses TRBV5-1 with TRBJ2-5, with no clear D. V lost 1 base and J lost 2, with 3 bases in between. The CDR3 consists of 12 residues. Germline CDR1 and CDR2: SGHRS and YFSETQ. CDR3 nucleotides: TGCGCCAGCAGCTTGTTTCAAGAGACCCAGTACTTC. Its protein is CASSLFQETQYF.

This clonotype was picked up many times. V and J are TRBV5-1 and TRBJ2-1; 8 positions agree with TRBD2. Germline V gives CDR1 SGHRS, CDR2 YFSETQ. The CDR3 runs 14 residues. The V and J ends lost 4 bases and 6 bases, in that order; junction bases with no gene match: 6. This chain's CDR3 is CASSMGLVTNEQFF. In DNA, the CDR3 is TGCGCCAGCAGCATGGGACTAGTGACCAATGAGCAGTTCTTC.

Note on this clonotype: This could be a read error, since a much larger clone is one nucleotide away. This sequence joins TRBV24-1 and TRBJ2-2; tentatively, D is TRBD1 (6 bases). V lost 2 bases, J lost 9 bases, and 15 bases lay in between. CDR3 length: 15 residues. The germline CDR1 and CDR2 sequences are KGHDR and SFDVKD. CDR3 sequence (DNA): TGTGCCACCAGTGATTCCTCAGGGGTGCACAGGGAGCTGTTTTTT. It translates to CATSDSSGVHRELFF.

The chain carries TRBV6-5 and TRBJ2-7; tentatively, D is TRBD1 (5 bases). The V end was cut by 2 bases, the J end by 4 bases, with 12 bases between. Germline values: CDR1 MNHEY, CDR2 SVGAGI. This CDR3 has 14 amino acids. Written as DNA, the CDR3 is TGTGCCAGCAGTTACCAAGGGGCTGGATACGAGCAGTACTTC. Its translation is CASSYQGAGYEQYF.

The chain employs TRBV7-9 and TRBJ1-3; D gene unclear. CDR3 length equals 17 residues. CDR1 and CDR2 (germline): SEHNR, FQNEAQ (reference sequence). V gave up 1 base and J gave up 0 bases, with 13 bases separating them. CDR3 sequence: CASSLEGRLSSGNTIYF. The CDR3 coding sequence is TGTGCCAGCAGCTTAGAAGGAAGGCTAAGCTCTGGAAACACCATATATTTT.

This clonotype has just a few counts. This sequence joins TRBV10-3 and TRBJ1-2; 9 bases map to TRBD1. V lost 5 bases and J lost 8; bases outside the gene matches: 18. CDR3 size: 17 residues. From germline, CDR1 is ENHRY and CDR2 SYGVKD. The CDR3 spells CAISTRNRDRDRIGYTF. CDR3 sequence (DNA): TGTGCCATCAGTACCCGGAACCGGGACAGGGATAGAATAGGCTACACCTTC.

This chain uses TRBV29-1 with TRBJ2-7, with 9 bases that match TRBD1. Germline lookup yields CDR1 SQVTM and CDR2 ANQGSEA. Trimming cost V 4 bases and J 11 bases; bases outside gene matches: 9. This CDR3 has 12 amino acids. CDR3: CSVGGTGKVKYF. The CDR3 region has the DNA TGCAGCGTTGGTGGGACAGGGAAGGTAAAGTACTTC.

The chain recombines TRBV6-5 with TRBJ2-5; D gene unclear. V lost 6 bases to trimming and J lost 3 bases, with 11 bases between them. The germline gives CDR1 MNHEY, CDR2 SVGAGI. The CDR3 sequence is 13 residues long. CDR3 loop: CASSPLAEETQYF. In DNA, the CDR3 is TGTGCCAGCAGCCCATTGGCGGAAGAGACCCAGTACTTC.

This clonotype was observed a few times. The V and J genes are TRBV7-9 and TRBJ2-5; maybe TRBD2 (6 bases). Trimming removed 1 base from V and 3 bases from J, with 9 bases in between. CDR1 and CDR2 from the germline V gene are SEHNR and FQNEAQ (reference sequence). This CDR3 has 14 residues. In DNA, the CDR3 is TGTGCCAGCAGCTTAGAGACTAGTGAAGAGACCCAGTACTTC. Its translation: CASSLETSEETQYF.

This sequence joins TRBV2 and TRBJ1-4, with D tentatively TRBD1 (6 bases). Trimming stripped 3 bases from V and 3 bases from J, with 11 bases between. The CDR3 loop spans 15 amino acids. Germline CDR1 and CDR2: SNHLY and FYNNEI. CDR3 sequence reads: CASSEWGASNEKLFF. As DNA, the CDR3 is TGTGCCAGCAGTGAGTGGGGGGCGTCTAATGAAAAACTGTTTTTT.

A few counts support this clonotype. DNA of the CDR3: TGTGCCAGCAGCCAGCGGGAGTCCGGGGAGCTGTTTTTT. Its protein is CASSQRESGELFF. The V and J genes are TRBV7-9 and TRBJ2-2, with TRBD2 identical over 8 bases. The V gene's germline CDR1 is SEHNR and CDR2 FQNEAQ (reference sequence). This CDR3 has 13 amino acids. V lost 5 bases to trimming and J lost 6 bases; unmatched junction nucleotides: 2. Full variable domain (outside the CDR3, taken from reference TRBV7-9 and TRBJ2-2): DTGVSQNPRHKITKRGQNVTFRCDPISEHNRLYWYRQTLGQGPEFLTYFQNEAQLEKSRLLSDRFSAERPKGSFSTLEIQRTEQGDSAMYLCASSQRESGELFFGEGSRLTVL.

A few counts support this clonotype. The chain couples TRBV10-3 to TRBJ2-1; D might be TRBD2 (5 bases). Between the trimmed V and J ends, which lost 3 bases and 7 bases, there was a span of 10 bases. Germline CDR1 and CDR2: ENHRY and SYGVKD. This CDR3 has 13 amino acids. The CDR3 loop reads CAISDPTINEQFF. CDR3 sequence (DNA): TGTGCCATCAGTGACCCGACTATTAATGAGCAGTTCTTC.

This clonotype has only a few counts. The chain carries TRBV6-1 and TRBJ1-2; 11 bases match TRBD1. The germline gives CDR1 MNHNS, CDR2 SASEGT. The CDR3 is 15 amino acids. V lost 4 bases and J lost 4; bases outside the gene matches: 5. The chain's CDR3 is CASSAGQGAGYGYTF. In DNA, the CDR3 is TGTGCCAGCAGTGCCGGACAGGGGGCTGGCTATGGCTACACCTTC.

The chain is built from TRBV18 and TRBJ2-3, with TRBD2 matching 7 bases. This CDR3 comprises 17 residues. Germline loops: CDR1 KGHSH, CDR2 LQKENI. Trimming removed 6 bases from V and 4 bases from J; junction bases left unmatched: 16. DNA for the CDR3: TGTGCCAGCTCCCCCAGGCTAGCGGACTCTGCCGCAGATACGCAGTATTTT. This translates into CASSPRLADSAADTQYF.

Remarks on this clonotype: This could be a read error, since a much larger clone is one nucleotide away. CDR3 nucleotides: TGTGCCCGCAGCGTAGACAGTGAGCAGTTCTTC. Amino acids: CARSVDSEQFF. This sequence joins TRBV9 and TRBJ2-1, with D perhaps TRBD1 (5 bases). The CDR3 runs 11 residues. CDR1 SGDLS and CDR2 YYNGEE come from the germline V gene.

The chain employs TRBV7-9 and TRBJ1-1, with D perhaps TRBD1 (6 bases). Trimming cost V 6 bases and J 0 bases, with 17 bases left between them. This CDR3 is 16 amino acids long. Germline V gene data show CDR1 as SEHNR and CDR2 as FQNEAQ (reference sequence). The CDR3 coding sequence is TGTGCCAGCAGAGAAACGGACAGCCCCATGAACACTGAAGCTTTCTTT. The encoded protein is CASRETDSPMNTEAFF. The whole variable domain, filled in from reference TRBV7-9 and TRBJ1-1, reads DTGVSQNPRHKITKRGQNVTFRCDPISEHNRLYWYRQTLGQGPEFLTYFQNEAQLEKSRLLSDRFSAERPKGSFSTLEIQRTEQGDSAMYLCASRETDSPMNTEAFFGQGTRLTVV.